The rows below give T cell receptor beta chains drawn from one sample of a study of regulatory T cells in long-lasting Graves disease. Via MiXCR, TCRdb re-called the multiplex PCR reads, giving one row per CDR3 protein. Of 200,000 to 250,000 distinct CDR3 sequences in the sample, less than 20% were seen once. These data were also filed under a second study, of T cells in Graves' hyperthyroidism and ophthalmopathy.

Sequenced here: peripheral blood mononuclear cells (PBMCs), sampled at new diagnosis, from a patient treated with antithyroid drugs. These receptors were obtained from a woman aged 30 to 39 with Graves disease. Each CDR3 is given with its conserved first and last residue. Fields, in order: V gene, D gene, J gene, clone size, CDR3 protein, CDR3 DNA. The D gene is left open where the match is weak. For some rows the clone size is stated as once, few or many, or as a class when expanded; others skip it.

>TRBV3-1|TRBD2|TRBJ2-3|-
CASSRRGGGLAGVTDTQYF
TGTGCCAGCAGCCGAAGGGGGGGTGGACTAGCGGGGGTCACAGATACGCAGTATTTT
>TRBV5-1|TRBD1|TRBJ1-1|few
CASRGIHRGYTEAFF
TGCGCCAGCAGAGGGATCCACAGGGGGTACACTGAAGCTTTCTTT
>TRBV6-1|TRBD1|TRBJ2-5|many
CASKSRGLQETQYF
TGTGCCAGCAAGTCCAGGGGGCTCCAAGAGACCCAGTACTTC
>TRBV6-2/TRBV6-3|-|TRBJ2-2|-
CASSYSILVPGELFF
TGTGCCAGCAGTTACTCGATACTAGTTCCCGGGGAGCTGTTTTTT
>TRBV28|-|TRBJ2-1|many
CASSLSGGSRRGNEQFF
TGTGCCAGCAGTTTATCGGGCGGGAGTCGCAGGGGCAATGAGCAGTTCTTC
>TRBV20-1|TRBD2|TRBJ2-1|many
CSASDSGRALNEQFF
TGCAGTGCTAGTGATAGCGGGAGGGCCTTGAATGAGCAGTTCTTC
>TRBV7-3|TRBD2|TRBJ2-1|many
CASSLMRGGQNEQFF
TGTGCCAGCAGCTTGATGCGGGGGGGCCAGAATGAGCAGTTCTTC
>TRBV20-1|TRBD2|TRBJ2-3|once
CSARTSGGRDTQYF
TGCAGTGCCCGGACTAGCGGGGGGAGGGATACGCAGTATTTT
>TRBV27|-|TRBJ1-1|many
CASSFYGGGGDTEAFF
TGTGCCAGCAGCTTCTACGGGGGCGGTGGGGACACTGAAGCTTTCTTT
>TRBV2|-|TRBJ1-1|many
CASSTGGRQGTEAFF
TGTGCCAGCAGCACCGGGGGACGCCAGGGCACTGAAGCTTTCTTT